The TCR beta chain under discussion was sequenced for a study of cytomegalovirus exposure and HLA in healthy donors (dated by TCRdb to the late 2010s). A note on the overall study: An earlier analysis of roughly 630 of the donors reported approximately 300 Gb of sequence data and 100 million to 130 million unique TCR beta sequences from roughly 200 million T cells. To predict cytomegalovirus infection status, the study brought together high-throughput TCR immunosequencing, statistical association of individual TCRs with disease status, and machine learning. All discovery cohort repertoires had been generated using a single sequencing platform. The T cell repertoires of 700 or so subjects were profiled by immunosequencing and related to cytomegalovirus serostatus. In addition to the first cohort of 666 subjects, a separate validation cohort of 120 different subjects was used. An earlier analysis of 587 of the donors used high-throughput TCR beta sequencing to judge whether each TCR beta V gene segment behaved as functional or pseudogenic. Rather than using new phenotypic data, the later analysis identified candidate immune exposures from TCR beta sequences and from how often those sequences occurred across donors. Because of strong linkage in the cohort, roughly five DR-DQ haplotypes were treated as single units for association and clustering. The number of typed donors differed by locus: about 629-640 for A, B, C, DRB1 and DQB1; 522 for DQA1; about 600 for DPA1; and 400 to 480 for DPB1. The study was designed to test whether signatures of past pathogen exposure could be identified by cataloging public T cell receptors. Of the roughly 400 genotyped donors, about 80% fell in the genetic ancestry cluster associated with self-reported Caucasian donors. Across approximately 400 genotyped donors of the cohort, an average of approximately 220,000 unique TCR beta nucleotide sequences per donor were sequenced, and 15% to 20% of those sequences were non-productive. An early release covering roughly 580 HLA-typed donors comprised around 300 gigabases of sequencing data and approximately 85 million unique TCR sequences. To study patterns of TCR occurrence, a later analysis re-analyzed previously published TCR beta repertoires from around 660 donors and added high-resolution HLA genotyping. A later genetic analysis used genome-wide SNP genotypes for about 55% of the 666 donors, treating that subset as a discovery cohort. Donor age, sex, ethnicity and CMV serostatus were compiled alongside the repertoire data. Class I and class II HLA loci were covered by the typing at four-digit resolution. The investigation overall reported the following: Some IMGT-functional V segments, including TRBV6-2 and TRBV6-3, could not be distinguished by the 87-base-pair reads and were therefore excluded. Seventeen rarely observed V segments, including chromosome 9 orphons, were excluded from the earlier analysis of just under 600 of the donors because counts were too low. HLA typing was unavailable for some donors at each locus, so association tests used only the typed subset. A cluster of highly shared sequence variants was judged likely to be a technical artifact of the sequencing pipeline. In a later analysis, 15,000 to 20,000 TCR beta sequences were associated with specific HLA alleles at a false discovery rate of 0.05. Strong co-occurrence of HLA alleles, especially DR and DQ, made assigning TCR associations to individual alleles difficult. A total of fewer than 200 TCR beta chains were listed by the study as associated with cytomegalovirus. According to a later analysis, parvovirus B19, influenza, CMV and Epstein-Barr virus appeared linked to several top co-occurrence clusters. In a later analysis, most CMV-associated TCR beta chains were found to appear HLA-restricted, with HLA associations seemingly driven largely by CMV exposure. For the cohort, immune exposure information was limited to CMV serostatus. Three of the identified cytomegalovirus-associated TCR beta chains were confirmed in vitro to be specific for cytomegalovirus antigens. The classifier was reported to diagnose cytomegalovirus status with high specificity and sensitivity in both the original cohort and the validation cohort. Only TCR beta chains were sequenced in this cohort, and the absence of alpha or paired-chain data limited detectable features. According to a later analysis, TCR association rates differed among HLA loci, with DRB1 alleles showing the most associated TCRs and HLA-C alleles showing the fewest. Linkage disequilibrium might explain the correlated functional status among segregating V segments, but an unknown experimental factor could not be ruled out. Most TCR sequences were observed very rarely across donors, whereas some public TCRs were present in many individuals. In a later genetic analysis, a missense DCLRE1C variant was associated with V-gene and J-gene trimming of TCR beta chains, and the association was replicated in an independent cohort. Roughly uniform sequencing depth across donors was assumed in presence/absence analyses, although this assumption may not hold. The authors suggested that the approach could potentially be generalized to other disease states and immunological phenotypes. Broadly in line with IMGT annotations, most TCR beta V segments showed up in productive rearrangements about 87% or about 30% of the time in an earlier analysis of approximately 640 of the donors. A later genetic analysis reported fewer N-insertions in productive TCRs among donors in an Asian-associated ancestry cluster than the roughly 640-donor mean. In a later analysis, HLA-associated TCR beta chains showed more clonal expansion and lower generation probabilities than non-associated chains that were equally common. A further reported finding was that TCR beta sequences accurately predicted the HLA-A and HLA-B alleles for most subjects in the first cohort.

Library generation was performed with the immunoSEQ multiplex PCR assay. The multiplex PCR relied on a mix of 60 forward primers for TCR Vbeta segments and 13 reverse primers for TCR Jbeta segments. A multiplex PCR assay on genomic DNA amplified the CDR3 region of rearranged TCR beta genes. On the Illumina HiSeq System, the amplified TCR beta libraries were sequenced as 87-base-pair reads. For the original study's pipeline: Across the 500 to 750 repertoires, a later analysis counted 80 million or so unique TCR beta chains, around 11 million of which were shared by at least two donors. Raw reads were error-corrected and collapsed into unique sequences with a nearest-neighbor algorithm that merged closely related sequences to remove PCR and sequencing errors. V, D and J gene segments were assigned by aligning CDR3 sequences to IMGT reference sequences. For a sequence to be retained, a match of at least six nucleotides was required to both a V gene segment and a J gene segment. A rearrangement counted as productive if the CDR3 had no stop codons and remained in frame with V and J, and every other rearrangement counted as non-productive. CDR3 was defined according to IMGT convention as the region running from the second conserved V-encoded cysteine to the conserved J-encoded phenylalanine. The earlier analysis of 550 to 650 of the donors excluded any sequence lacking an unambiguous match to a single V gene segment. In an earlier analysis of some 590 of the donors, a V segment was called functional when productive rearrangements were above 56.7%, and segregating when the standard deviation between donors exceeded 5%. To diagnose cytomegalovirus status from the catalog of TCR beta chain sequences, a statistical classification framework was built. In a later analysis, TCR nucleotide sequences were compared against IMGT/GENE-DB human TR gene sequences so that V and J genes could be assigned. A later analysis assigned CDR3 sequences and most-parsimonious VDJ recombination scenarios with the TCRdist pipeline. A later analysis defined each TCR beta chain by its CDR3 amino acid sequence plus V-gene family, and excluded reads lacking a unique V-gene family. A later analysis removed roughly 590 highly shared, low-generation-probability nucleotide sequences to deal with suspected cross-contamination and a sequencing artifact. For each public chain, a later analysis derived a clonal expansion index from normalized ranks of inferred template counts within each repertoire. Generation probabilities in a later analysis came from a VDJ recombination model fitted to out-of-frame rearrangements, and those results were checked against IGoR. A later analysis scored TCR-TCR, TCR-HLA and TCR-CMV co-occurrence with hypergeometric tests, applying a repertoire-size bias correction to TCR pairs. In a later analysis, false discovery rates were estimated by permuting HLA or CMV assignments 20 times. In a later analysis, co-occurring TCRs were grouped using DBSCAN, with TCRdist sequence similarity added in when clustering inside HLA-allele-positive subsets. Repertoires with fewer than 30,000 or more than 120,000 public chains were left out of co-occurrence clustering, as were a handful of repertoires with anomalous nucleotide sharing. Imported from immuneACCESS, the table was reduced by TCRdb to in-frame sequences with V and J called. These copies leave out some clones; in studies compared against another copy, an unresolved V gene accounts for under half, and the cause of the remainder is not known. V, J and clone size are taken as reported in that table, and D and trimming were inferred from the DNA itself. The sample yields fewer than 150,000 clones; roughly 77% were counted once. The ten largest clones take up approximately 1.8% of the sample.

As for this clone: What antigen it recognizes has not been identified. No per-base quality is available; no much larger clone lies one base away.

For this chain, trimming is 8 bases at the V end and 10 bases at the J end, and the number of junction bases without a gene match is 6. Counted from cysteine to phenylalanine, this CDR3 has 13 amino acids. The sequence is cut down to CDR3 DNA, 39 bases in frame from base 1. The germline V gene sets CDR1 to MDHEN and CDR2 to SYDVKM. The cohort was made up of 650 to 700 healthy bone marrow donors. At the time of sampling, all cohort members were nominally healthy, though unrecorded immune exposures were likely present. The donor tested CMV seronegative and was one of the 352 seronegative cohort members. Every donor gave a peripheral blood sample, and the peripheral blood mononuclear cells from that sample were used for TCR beta sequencing. Genomic DNA extraction from the blood cell samples was performed with the Qiagen DNeasy Blood Extraction Kit.

Here the chain combines TRBV28 and TRBJ2-1; a stretch of 12 junction bases matches TRBD1. Sequences were obtained from PBMCs. The source is a woman aged 25 to 39 in good health and CMV-seronegative. The CDR3 corresponds to CASGTGGYREQFF. Here is the DNA: TGTGCCAGCGGGACAGGGGGCTATCGGGAGCAGTTCTTC.